This TCR beta chain originates from a study of blood T cell repertoires in COVID-19. Study-wide context: The samples span acute and convalescent COVID-19 from the United States, Italy and Spain.

The repertoire was sequenced with immunoSEQ multiplex PCR; TCRdb's copy has only in-frame clones and lacks some. The data show approximately 250,000 clones, around 89% seen once. Trimming took 4 bases from V and 8 from J, leaving 8 bases between them. CDR3 length: 11 amino acids. CDR1 and CDR2 (germline): LGHDT, YNNKEL (reference sequence). Participant-given clinical history determined each cohort assignment. The genes are TRBV3-1 (or the pseudogene TRBV3-2) and TRBJ1-1, with TRBD1 as a possible D gene (5 bases). This TCR came from a woman in her twenties or thirties who had recovered from COVID-19. Specimen: PBMCs or T cells enriched from blood (not recorded which). Here the CDR3 DNA reads TGTGCCAGCAGCCGGGAGGGGGAAGCTTTCTTT. This sequence encodes CASSREGEAFF.